Sequencing of this T cell receptor beta chain was carried out in a study of blood T cell repertoires in COVID-19. Clones were read by immunoSEQ multiplex PCR, and TCRdb kept only the in-frame ones, dropping some. In the table there are more than 300,000 clones, about 90% of which are singletons. In germline, CDR1 is SGHTA, CDR2 FQGNSA. The length of the CDR3 is 19 residues. V lost 2 bases and J 0 bases, leaving 20 bases between the germline ends. Those enrolled in Seattle joined during active infection and were followed longitudinally afterward. Specimen: peripheral blood. This chain joins TRBV7-2 and TRBJ2-1; D possibly corresponds to TRBD2 (7 bases). The TCR sequence derives from a woman in her 30s with COVID-19, enrolled during active disease. CDR3 DNA sequence: TGTGCCAGCAGCTTAAACCCCCGGGGCGGGGGCCGCTCCTACAATGAGCAGTTCTTC. Its translation is CASSLNPRGGGRSYNEQFF.